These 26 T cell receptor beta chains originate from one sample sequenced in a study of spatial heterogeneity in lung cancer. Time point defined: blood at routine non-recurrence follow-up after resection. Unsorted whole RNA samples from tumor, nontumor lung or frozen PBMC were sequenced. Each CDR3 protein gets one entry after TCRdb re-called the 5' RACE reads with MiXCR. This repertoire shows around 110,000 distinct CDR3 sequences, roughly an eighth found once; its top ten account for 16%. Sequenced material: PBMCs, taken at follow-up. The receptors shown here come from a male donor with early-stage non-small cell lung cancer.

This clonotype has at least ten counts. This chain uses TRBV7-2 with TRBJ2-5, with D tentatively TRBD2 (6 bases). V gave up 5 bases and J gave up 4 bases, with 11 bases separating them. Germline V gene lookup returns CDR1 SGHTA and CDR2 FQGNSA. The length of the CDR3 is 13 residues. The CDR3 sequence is CASSIGRRETQYF. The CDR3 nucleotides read TGTGCCAGCAGCATAGGGAGGAGAGAGACCCAGTACTTC.

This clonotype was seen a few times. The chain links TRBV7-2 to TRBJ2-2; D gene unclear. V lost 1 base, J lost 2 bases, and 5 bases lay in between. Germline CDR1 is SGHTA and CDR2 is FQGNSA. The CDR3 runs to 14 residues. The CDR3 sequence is CASSLVGNTGELFF. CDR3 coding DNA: TGTGCCAGCAGCTTAGTAGGAAACACCGGGGAGCTGTTTTTT. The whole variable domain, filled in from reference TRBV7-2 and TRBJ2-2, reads GAGVSQSPSNKVTEKGKDVELRCDPISGHTALYWYRQSLGQGLEFLIYFQGNSAPDKSGLPSDRFSAERTGGSVSTLTIQRTQQEDSAVYLCASSLVGNTGELFFGEGSRLTVL.

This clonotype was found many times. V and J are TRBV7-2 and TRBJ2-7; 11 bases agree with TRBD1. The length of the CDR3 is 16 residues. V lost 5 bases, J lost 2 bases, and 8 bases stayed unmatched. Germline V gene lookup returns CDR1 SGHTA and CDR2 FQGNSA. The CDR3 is CASSKTGQGGTYEQYF. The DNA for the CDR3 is TGTGCCAGCAGCAAAACGGGACAGGGGGGAACCTACGAGCAGTACTTC.

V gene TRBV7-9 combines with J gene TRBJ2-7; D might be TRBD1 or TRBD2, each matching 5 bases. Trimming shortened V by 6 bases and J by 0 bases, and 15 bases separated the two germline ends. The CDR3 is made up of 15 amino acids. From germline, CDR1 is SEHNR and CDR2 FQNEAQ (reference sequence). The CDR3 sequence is CASRLQGAPSYEQYF. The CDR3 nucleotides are TGTGCCAGCAGACTCCAGGGAGCACCCTCCTACGAGCAGTACTTC.

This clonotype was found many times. The CDR3 DNA reads TGCAGCGTTGATATTCGGACCGGGGAGCTGTTTTTT. Amino acid sequence: CSVDIRTGELFF. The chain employs TRBV29-1 and TRBJ2-2, with D uncertain. Between the trimmed V and J ends, which lost 3 bases and 5 bases, there was a span of 7 bases. The germline CDR1 and CDR2 sequences are SQVTM and ANQGSEA. The CDR3 has 12 residues.

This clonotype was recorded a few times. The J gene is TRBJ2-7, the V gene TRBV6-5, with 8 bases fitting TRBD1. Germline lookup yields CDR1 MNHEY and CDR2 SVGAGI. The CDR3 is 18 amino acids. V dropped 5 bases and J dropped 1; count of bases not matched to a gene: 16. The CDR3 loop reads CASSKNPYDRGVSYEQYF. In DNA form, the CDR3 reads TGTGCCAGCAGTAAAAACCCTTACGACAGGGGAGTATCCTACGAGCAGTACTTC.

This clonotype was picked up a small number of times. The CDR3 nucleotides are TGTGCCAGCATAGGACAGGGGGCCGCCGGGGAGCTGTTTTTT. Amino acid sequence: CASIGQGAAGELFF. The chain is built from TRBV2 and TRBJ2-2, with TRBD1 identical over 11 bases. The CDR3 has 14 amino acids. V gave up 7 bases and J gave up 6 bases; unmatched junction bases: 4. Germline V gene data show CDR1 as SNHLY and CDR2 as FYNNEI.

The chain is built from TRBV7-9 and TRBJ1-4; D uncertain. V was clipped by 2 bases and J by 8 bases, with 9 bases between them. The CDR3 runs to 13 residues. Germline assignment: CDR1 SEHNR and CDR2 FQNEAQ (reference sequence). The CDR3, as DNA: TGTGCCAGCAGCTTAAATTATGGCGAAAAACTGTTTTTT. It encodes CASSLNYGEKLFF.

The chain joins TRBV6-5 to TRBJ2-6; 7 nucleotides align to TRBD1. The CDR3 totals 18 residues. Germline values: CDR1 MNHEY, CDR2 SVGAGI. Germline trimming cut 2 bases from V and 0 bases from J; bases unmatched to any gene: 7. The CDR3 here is CASSYGTVSLSGANVLTF. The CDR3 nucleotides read TGTGCCAGCAGTTACGGGACAGTCAGCCTCTCTGGGGCCAACGTCCTGACTTTC.

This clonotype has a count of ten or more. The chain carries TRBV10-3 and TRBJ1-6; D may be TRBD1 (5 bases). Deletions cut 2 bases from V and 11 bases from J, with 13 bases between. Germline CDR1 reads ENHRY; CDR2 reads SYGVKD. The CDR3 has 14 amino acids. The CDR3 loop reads CAISEGQGAAPLHF. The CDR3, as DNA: TGTGCCATCAGTGAGGGTCAGGGCGCAGCACCCCTCCACTTT.

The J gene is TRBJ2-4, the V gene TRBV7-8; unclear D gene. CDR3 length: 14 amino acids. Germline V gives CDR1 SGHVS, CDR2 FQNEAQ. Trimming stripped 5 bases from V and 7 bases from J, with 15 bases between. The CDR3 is CASSRRFSENIQYF. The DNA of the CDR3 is TGTGCCAGCAGCCGCCGATTCTCGGAGAACATTCAGTACTTC. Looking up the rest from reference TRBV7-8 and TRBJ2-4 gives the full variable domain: GAGVSQSPRYKVAKRGQDVALRCDPISGHVSLFWYQQALGQGPEFLTYFQNEAQLDKSGLPSDRFFAERPEGSVSTLKIQRTQQEDSAVYLCASSRRFSENIQYFGAGTRLSVL.

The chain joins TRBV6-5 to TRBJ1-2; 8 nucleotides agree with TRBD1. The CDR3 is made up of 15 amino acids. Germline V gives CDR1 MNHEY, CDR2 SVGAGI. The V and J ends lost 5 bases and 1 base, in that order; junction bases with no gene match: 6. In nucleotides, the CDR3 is TGTGCCAGCAGTGGACACAGGGGGGGTAACTATGGCTACACCTTC. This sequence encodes CASSGHRGGNYGYTF.

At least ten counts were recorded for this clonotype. The CDR3 DNA sequence: TGCGCCAGCAGCTTCTACGGAGGCGGCTACACCTTC. Translation gives CASSFYGGGYTF. This chain joins TRBV5-1 and TRBJ1-2; D gene unclear. The CDR3 covers 12 residues. In germline, CDR1 is SGHRS, CDR2 YFSETQ. Trimming took 2 bases from V and 8 from J, leaving 10 bases between them.

CDR3 DNA sequence: TGTGCCATCCGCGGACAAGCTAATGAAAAACTGTTTTTT. This translates into CAIRGQANEKLFF. The V and J genes are TRBV10-3 and TRBJ1-4; maybe TRBD1 (5 bases). Germline CDR1 is ENHRY and CDR2 is SYGVKD. CDR3 length: 13 residues. V lost 8 bases and J lost 3, with 10 bases in between.

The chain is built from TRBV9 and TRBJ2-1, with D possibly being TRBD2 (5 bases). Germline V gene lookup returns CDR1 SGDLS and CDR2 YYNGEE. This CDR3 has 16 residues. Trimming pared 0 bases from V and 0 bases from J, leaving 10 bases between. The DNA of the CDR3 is TGTGCCAGCAGCGTAGGGGTGGGGAGCTCCTACAATGAGCAGTTCTTC. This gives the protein CASSVGVGSSYNEQFF.

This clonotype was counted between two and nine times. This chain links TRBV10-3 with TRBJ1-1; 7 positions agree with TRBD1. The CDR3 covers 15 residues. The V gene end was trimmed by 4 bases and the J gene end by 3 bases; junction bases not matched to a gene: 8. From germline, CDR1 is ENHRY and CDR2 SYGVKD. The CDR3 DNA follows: TGTGCCATCAGTGCCCCAGGGGGGTTCGACACTGAAGCTTTCTTT. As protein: CAISAPGGFDTEAFF.

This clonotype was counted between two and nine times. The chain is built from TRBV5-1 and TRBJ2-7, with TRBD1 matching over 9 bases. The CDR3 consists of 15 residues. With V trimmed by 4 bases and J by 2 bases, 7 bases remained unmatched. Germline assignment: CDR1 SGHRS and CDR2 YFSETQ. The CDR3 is CASSLSGQGPYEQYF. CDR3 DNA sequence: TGCGCCAGCAGCCTGAGCGGACAGGGGCCCTACGAGCAGTACTTC.

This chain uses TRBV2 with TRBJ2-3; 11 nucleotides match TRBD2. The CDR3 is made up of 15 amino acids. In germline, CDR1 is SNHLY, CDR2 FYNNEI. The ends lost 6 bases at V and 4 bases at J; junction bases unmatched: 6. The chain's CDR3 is CASRRLAGGSDTQYF. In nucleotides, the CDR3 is TGTGCCAGCAGGAGGCTAGCGGGGGGATCAGATACGCAGTATTTT.

CDR3 sequence (DNA): TGCGCCAGCAGCCCAAAAGGAGGGGATCCCCACTACAATGAGCAGTTCTTC. This gives the protein CASSPKGGDPHYNEQFF. The chain employs TRBV23-1 and TRBJ2-1, with D possibly TRBD2 on 6 matching bases. TRBV23-1 is labeled an ORF, and its function is uncertain. The CDR3 length is 17 residues. V gave up 6 bases and J gave up 3 bases, with 21 bases separating them.

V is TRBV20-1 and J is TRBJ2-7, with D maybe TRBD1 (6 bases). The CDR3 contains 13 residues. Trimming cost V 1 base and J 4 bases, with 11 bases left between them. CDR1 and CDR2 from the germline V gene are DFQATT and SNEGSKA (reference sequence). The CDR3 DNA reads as TGCAGTGCTAGAGGAGAGACAGGATACGAGCAGTACTTC. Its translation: CSARGETGYEQYF.

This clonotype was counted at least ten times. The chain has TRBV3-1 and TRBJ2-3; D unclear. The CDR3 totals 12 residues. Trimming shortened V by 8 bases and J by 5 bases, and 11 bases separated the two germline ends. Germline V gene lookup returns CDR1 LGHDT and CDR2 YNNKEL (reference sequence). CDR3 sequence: CASYNPGDTQYF. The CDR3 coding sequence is TGTGCCAGCTACAACCCGGGAGATACGCAGTATTTT.

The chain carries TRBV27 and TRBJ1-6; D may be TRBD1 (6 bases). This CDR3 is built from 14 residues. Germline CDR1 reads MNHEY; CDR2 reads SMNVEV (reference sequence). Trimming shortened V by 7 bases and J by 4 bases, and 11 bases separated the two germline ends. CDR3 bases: TGTGCCAGCAAATGGGGGCCTTATAATTCACCCCTCCACTTT. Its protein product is CASKWGPYNSPLHF.

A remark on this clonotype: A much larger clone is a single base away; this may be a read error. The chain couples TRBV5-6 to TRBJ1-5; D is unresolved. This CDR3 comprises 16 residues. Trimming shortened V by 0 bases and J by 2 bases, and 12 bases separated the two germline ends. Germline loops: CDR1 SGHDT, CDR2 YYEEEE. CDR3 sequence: CASSLGMGICNQPQHF. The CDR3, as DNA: TGTGCCAGCAGCTTGGGCATGGGGATCTGCAATCAGCCCCAGCATTTT.

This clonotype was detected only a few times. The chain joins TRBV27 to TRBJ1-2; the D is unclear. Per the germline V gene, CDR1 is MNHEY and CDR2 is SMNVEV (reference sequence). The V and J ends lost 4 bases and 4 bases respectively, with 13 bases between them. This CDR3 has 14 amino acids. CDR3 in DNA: TGTGCCAGCAGTTCCCCGGGGTTCACCTATGGCTACACCTTC. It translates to CASSSPGFTYGYTF.

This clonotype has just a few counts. CDR3 bases: TGTGCCAGCTCCGGGACGGTCAACGAGCAGTACTTC. It encodes CASSGTVNEQYF. The V call is TRBV6-2 or TRBV6-3, the J call TRBJ2-7; D possibly matches TRBD1 or TRBD2 (5 bases each). The CDR3 is 12 residues long. Germline CDR1 reads MNHEY; CDR2 reads SVGEGT. V lost 8 bases to trimming and J lost 5 bases, with 13 bases between them.

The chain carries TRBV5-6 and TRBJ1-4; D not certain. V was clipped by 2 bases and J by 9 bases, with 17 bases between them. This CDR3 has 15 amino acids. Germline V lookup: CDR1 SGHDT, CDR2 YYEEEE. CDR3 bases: TGTGCCAGCAGCTTCCAGAACAGACTATGGAAAAAACTGTTTTTT. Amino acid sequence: CASSFQNRLWKKLFF.